A selection of T cell receptor beta chains follows, all from one sample in a study of shared clonotypes between healthy human individuals. Measured with immunoSEQ multiplex PCR; TCRdb has only the in-frame clones, and not every one. The sample consists of millions of clones, just over 90% of them appearing once. Sequenced input: naive CD4+ T cells sorted from blood. The source of these receptors is a man aged 18 to 35 in good health. Each CDR3 is given with its conserved first and last residue. D genes are given only for firm matches. Clone sizes are given selectively: once, few, many, or a class where the clone is expanded.

CDR3	DNA	V	J	D	size
CATSREGRTEAFF	TGTGCCACCAGCAGAGAGGGCAGGACTGAAGCTTTCTTT	TRBV15	TRBJ1-1	NA	NA
CASSFKGGSYNEQFF	TGTGCCAGCAGCTTTAAAGGTGGCTCCTACAATGAGCAGTTCTTC	TRBV13	TRBJ2-1	NA	NA
CASSDGLPPDEQYF	TGTGCCAGCAGTGATGGGCTACCCCCGGATGAGCAGTACTTC	TRBV2	TRBJ2-7	NA	NA
CASTPPTSGRYNEQFF	TGCGCCAGCACTCCCCCGACTAGCGGAAGATACAATGAGCAGTTCTTC	TRBV10-2	TRBJ2-1	TRBD2	NA
CASSLSVLNTEAFF	TGCGCCAGCAGCTTGTCAGTCCTGAACACTGAAGCTTTCTTT	TRBV5-1	TRBJ1-1	NA	NA
CASSLNEQYF	TGTGCCAGCAGTTTGAACGAGCAGTACTTC	TRBV6-1	TRBJ2-7	NA	NA
CASSSSGGSNGYTF	TGCGCCAGCAGCTCGTCAGGGGGCTCGAATGGCTACACCTTC	TRBV5-1	TRBJ1-2	TRBD1	NA
CASSVSSGSSYEQYF	TGTGCCAGCAGCGTTTCTAGCGGGAGTTCCTACGAGCAGTACTTC	TRBV9	TRBJ2-7	TRBD2	NA
CTSSPGPTIAGSPLHF	TGCACCAGCAGCCCCGGACCAACGATCGCAGGTTCACCCCTCCACTTT	TRBV1	TRBJ1-6	NA	NA
CASGPTSRWVEETQYF	TGCGCCAGCGGACCGACTAGCAGGTGGGTCGAAGAGACCCAGTACTTC	TRBV5-1	TRBJ2-5	TRBD2	NA
CASSNPGQGFYEQYF	TGTGCCAGCAGTAATCCGGGACAGGGATTTTACGAGCAGTACTTC	TRBV6-6	TRBJ2-7	TRBD1	NA
CASSRTRGAGDSYEQYF	TGTGCCAGCAGCCGGACCAGGGGAGCGGGGGACTCCTACGAGCAGTACTTC	TRBV11-2	TRBJ2-7	TRBD2	NA
CASSYGQTNEKLFF	TGTGCCAGCAGCTACGGGCAAACTAATGAAAAACTGTTTTTT	TRBV5-8	TRBJ1-4	NA	NA
CASSGLAGVRGETQYF	TGTGCCAGTTCGGGACTAGCGGGAGTCCGTGGAGAGACCCAGTACTTC	TRBV7-2	TRBJ2-5	TRBD2	NA
CASSSPAGGVETQYF	TGTGCCAGCAGTTCCCCCGCGGGGGGGGTGGAGACCCAGTACTTC	TRBV28	TRBJ2-5	TRBD2	NA
CASSPGGGNYGYTF	TGTGCCAGTAGTCCAGGAGGGGGGAACTATGGCTACACCTTC	TRBV19	TRBJ1-2	NA	once